A selection of T cell receptor beta chains follows, all from one sample in a study of blood T cells in healthy people across ages. TCRdb passed the 5' RACE reads through MiXCR, listing each CDR3 protein once. The sample has about 1.5 million distinct CDR3 sequences, approximately 43% seen once. The sequencing sample was made of blood. The receptors derive from a woman between 18 and 29 years old in good health. Each CDR3 is given with its conserved first and last residue. Each record gives: J gene, V gene, D gene, clone size, CDR3 protein, CDR3 DNA. A D gene is named only where the DNA matches it firmly. The listing skips clone size in some rows; elsewhere it reads once, few, many or a size class.

>TRBJ1-2|TRBV7-9|.|.
CASSFVSGANGYTF
TGTGCCAGCAGCTTTGTCAGCGGGGCGAATGGCTACACCTTC
>TRBJ2-1|TRBV29-1|.|.
CSVALRAVYNEQFF
TGCAGCGTTGCTCTACGAGCGGTTTACAATGAGCAGTTCTTC
>TRBJ2-7|TRBV27|TRBD2|few
CASSPTSGSSSYEQYF
TGTGCCAGCAGCCCTACTAGCGGGAGTTCCTCCTACGAGCAGTACTTC
>TRBJ2-1|TRBV11-3|.|once
CASSLRSGHEQFF
TGTGCCAGCAGCTTACGTTCTGGGCATGAGCAGTTCTTC
>TRBJ2-5|TRBV25-1|.|.
CASSEAAQETQYF
TGTGCCAGCAGTGAAGCGGCTCAAGAGACCCAGTACTTC
>TRBJ1-1|TRBV5-1|.|.
CASGVQGTEAFF
TGCGCCAGTGGAGTACAGGGCACTGAAGCTTTCTTT
>TRBJ2-7|TRBV4-1|TRBD1|many
CASSQAGQGSDEQYF
TGCGCCAGCAGCCAAGCTGGACAGGGTTCCGACGAGCAGTACTTC
>TRBJ2-7|TRBV27|.|.
CASANGGTPPYEQYF
TGTGCCAGCGCGAACGGAGGGACACCTCCCTACGAGCAGTACTTC
>TRBJ2-4|TRBV20-1|TRBD2|few
CSASQGGVSKNIQYF
TGCAGTGCTAGTCAGGGAGGGGTATCCAAAAACATTCAGTACTTC
>TRBJ2-3|TRBV5-1|.|.
CASSLGTETDTQYF
TGCGCCAGCAGCTTGGGGACGGAGACAGATACGCAGTATTTT
>TRBJ2-1|TRBV5-1|.|.
CASSLESVKDEQFF
TGCGCCAGCAGCTTGGAGTCGGTAAAGGATGAGCAGTTCTTC
>TRBJ2-5|TRBV20-1|TRBD2|few
CSAEAGVFGETQYF
TGCAGTGCAGAAGCGGGGGTGTTCGGAGAGACCCAGTACTTC
>TRBJ2-1|TRBV7-8|.|many
CASASSPAGAYNEQFF
TGTGCCAGCGCTAGCTCCCCGGCGGGTGCCTACAATGAGCAGTTCTTC
>TRBJ2-3|TRBV20-1|TRBD2|few
CSARHMFQRGVPPGTQYF
TGCAGTGCTAGACATATGTTCCAGCGGGGGGTCCCGCCGGGTACGCAGTATTTT
>TRBJ2-1|TRBV12-3/TRBV12-4|.|.
CASSLRKEQFF
TGTGCCAGCAGTTTGAGGAAGGAGCAGTTCTTC
>TRBJ2-3|TRBV3-1|TRBD2|many
CASSQEQGLAGDTDTQYF
TGTGCCAGCAGCCAAGAGCAAGGACTAGCGGGGGACACAGATACGCAGTATTTT
>TRBJ1-1|TRBV6-1|.|.
CASSEGLWGLNTEAFF
TGTGCCAGCAGTGAAGGGCTTTGGGGGTTGAACACTGAAGCTTTCTTT
>TRBJ1-1|TRBV12-3/TRBV12-4|TRBD1|.
CASSPMTGSHGTEAFF
TGTGCCAGCAGTCCTATGACAGGGTCCCATGGGACTGAAGCTTTCTTT
>TRBJ2-1|TRBV11-3|.|few
CASSLEGTGAYNEQFF
TGTGCCAGCAGCTTGGAGGGCACTGGGGCCTACAATGAGCAGTTCTTC
>TRBJ2-7|TRBV29-1|.|many
CSVVSGYEQYF
TGCAGCGTAGTATCAGGGTACGAGCAGTACTTC
>TRBJ2-3|TRBV28|.|.
CASSLSRVWDTQYF
TGTGCCAGCAGTTTATCCCGGGTGTGGGATACGCAGTATTTT
>TRBJ1-5|TRBV12-3/TRBV12-4|.|few
CASSLEYGNQPQHF
TGTGCCAGCAGTTTAGAATACGGCAATCAGCCCCAGCATTTT
>TRBJ2-5|TRBV7-9|.|.
CASSFGKETQYF
TGTGCCAGCAGCTTCGGTAAAGAGACCCAGTACTTC
>TRBJ2-7|TRBV20-1|.|.
CSARALRGGIYNEQYF
TGCAGTGCTAGGGCTTTGAGGGGGGGTATCTACAATGAGCAGTACTTC
>TRBJ2-7|TRBV7-2|TRBD2|few
CASSLGLAGRTYEQYF
TGTGCCAGCAGCTTAGGTCTAGCGGGGCGTACCTACGAGCAGTACTTC
>TRBJ1-6|TRBV29-1|.|.
CSVGRGDNSPLHF
TGCAGCGTCGGGCGAGGGGACAATTCACCCCTCCACTTT
>TRBJ2-3|TRBV27|.|few
CASSPQGGADTQYF
TGTGCCAGCAGTCCTCAAGGGGGGGCAGATACGCAGTATTTT
>TRBJ2-5|TRBV25-1|TRBD2|once
CASRASGVETQYF
TGTGCCAGCAGGGCCAGCGGGGTTGAGACCCAGTACTTC
>TRBJ2-1|TRBV6-1|TRBD1|.
CASSTGQGRARYNEQFF
TGTGCCAGCAGTACGGGACAGGGGAGGGCCAGGTACAATGAGCAGTTCTTC
>TRBJ2-1|TRBV9|TRBD1|.
CASSVGTGDHNEQFF
TGTGCCAGCAGCGTTGGGACAGGGGACCACAATGAGCAGTTCTTC
>TRBJ1-2|TRBV2|.|.
CASSNAGTSPTHYGYTF
TGTGCCAGCAGTAACGCTGGGACCAGTCCCACTCACTATGGCTACACCTTC
>TRBJ2-7|TRBV27|.|few
CASSLKSYNEQYF
TGTGCCAGCAGTTTAAAGTCCTACAATGAGCAGTACTTC
>TRBJ2-1|TRBV2|.|.
CAGSDLRGGWDNEQFF
TGTGCCGGCAGTGATTTGAGGGGGGGCTGGGACAATGAGCAGTTCTTC
>TRBJ2-1|TRBV3-1|.|few
CASSQDVRGTQQFF
TGTGCCAGCAGCCAAGATGTACGAGGGACTCAGCAGTTCTTC